What follows describes a single T cell receptor beta chain. Its target is not known. The repertoire was sequenced with immunoSEQ multiplex PCR; TCRdb's copy has only in-frame clones and lacks some. The sample shows roughly 75,000 clones, roughly 92% of them seen only once. Between the trimmed V and J ends, which lost 7 bases and 3 bases, there was a span of 16 bases. The CDR3 covers 14 residues. Germline CDR1 and CDR2: SEHNR and FQNEAQ (reference sequence). The sample originates from a study of OX40 agonist ivuxolimab in advanced cancers. Turning to the study itself: Every 2 weeks, patients got intravenous ivuxolimab at one of six dose levels (0.01-10 mg/kg). Of the patients, three showed partial responses, one with hepatocellular carcinoma and two with cutaneous melanoma. Findings of the study overall: Normalized T-cell clonal expansion was also low in a subset of nonresponders. Clonal expansion in partial responders at 0.1-3.0 mg/kg ranked among the lowest.

The sequence came from an adult with an advanced solid tumor such as melanoma, head and neck, liver or kidney cancer. This sample comprised CD4+ or CD8+ T cells sorted from blood, obtained in a trial of the OX40 agonist ivuxolimab. V gene TRBV7-9 combines with J gene TRBJ2-7; TRBD1 might be the D (5 bases). The CDR3 here is CASTSATDVYEQYF. The CDR3 nucleotides are TGTGCCAGCACCTCGGCGACAGACGTCTACGAGCAGTACTTC.